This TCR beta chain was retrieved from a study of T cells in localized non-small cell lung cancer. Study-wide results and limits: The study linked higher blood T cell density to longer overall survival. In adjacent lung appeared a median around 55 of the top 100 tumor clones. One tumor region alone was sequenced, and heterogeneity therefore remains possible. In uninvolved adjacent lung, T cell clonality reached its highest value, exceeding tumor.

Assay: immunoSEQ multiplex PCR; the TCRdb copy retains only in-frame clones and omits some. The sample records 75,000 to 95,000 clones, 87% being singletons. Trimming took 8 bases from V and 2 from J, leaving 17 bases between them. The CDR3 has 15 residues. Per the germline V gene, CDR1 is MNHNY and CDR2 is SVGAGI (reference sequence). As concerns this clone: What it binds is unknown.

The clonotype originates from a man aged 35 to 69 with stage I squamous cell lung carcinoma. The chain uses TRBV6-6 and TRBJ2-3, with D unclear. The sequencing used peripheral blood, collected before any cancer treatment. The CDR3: CASSRIRDFTDTQYF. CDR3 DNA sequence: TGTGCCAGCTCCCGTATAAGGGATTTCACAGATACGCAGTATTTT.